This entry lists 4 T cell receptor beta chains sequenced from one sample in a study of T cells in Graves' hyperthyroidism and ophthalmopathy. Amplified TCR beta CDR3 regions derived from RNA transcripts. When the TCR CDR3 underwent first-round RT-PCR, the HTBI primer set was used. TCRdb itself ran the multiplex PCR reads through MiXCR, one entry per CDR3 protein. The sample lists 470,000 or so distinct CDR3 sequences, under 25% occurring once. Material: blood. These receptors came from a man in his late teens or twenties with Graves' hyperthyroidism.

The chain employs TRBV11-1 and TRBJ2-3, with TRBD2 as a possible D gene (5 bases). V dropped 5 bases and J dropped 3 bases, with 21 bases sitting between them. In germline, CDR1 is SGHAT, CDR2 FQDESV (reference sequence). This CDR3 spans 17 amino acids. The CDR3 DNA sequence: TGTGCCAGCAGCCCGCAGAGGGCCCCAAACCTTACAGATACGCAGTATTTT. Amino acid sequence: CASSPQRAPNLTDTQYF.

The CDR3 DNA reads as TGTGCCAGCAGCCCATTCCCGCAAATTTACGAGCAGTACTTC. The encoded protein is CASSPFPQIYEQYF. This chain connects TRBV27 to TRBJ2-7; no clear D. With 6 bases removed from V and 4 bases from J, the gap between germline ends came to 16 bases. This CDR3 spans 14 amino acids. Germline V CDR1 and CDR2: MNHEY, SMNVEV (reference sequence).

This clonotype has ten or more counts. V gene TRBV2 combines with J gene TRBJ2-2, with TRBD1 identical over 8 bases. The junction had 5 bases not matched to a gene; V was cut back by 4 bases and J by 4 bases. This CDR3 has 15 residues. The germline gives CDR1 SNHLY, CDR2 FYNNEI. The CDR3 nucleotides are TGTGCCAGCAGTGTAAGGACAGGGACCACCGGGGAGCTGTTTTTT. This encodes CASSVRTGTTGELFF.

Ten or more counts support this clonotype. The V gene is TRBV10-1, the J gene TRBJ1-1; TRBD1 might be the D (5 bases). The CDR3 sequence is 14 residues long. Deletions cut 2 bases from V and 0 bases from J, with 7 bases between. Germline V CDR1 and CDR2: WNHNN, SYGVQD (reference sequence). The CDR3 sequence: CASSELTVNTEAFF. The CDR3 DNA is TGCGCCAGCAGTGAGCTGACAGTGAACACTGAAGCTTTCTTT.